A single sample is the source of the 25 T cell receptor beta chains below, sequenced in a study of T cell responses to AZD1222 COVID-19 vaccine (dated by TCRdb to the early 2020s). The time point label of this sample denotes: baseline before first vaccination. Libraries came from the immunoSEQ multiplex PCR assay. The immuneACCESS repertoire file appears here via TCRdb, limited to in-frame rearrangements. These files lack a portion of the clones; in checked studies, under half of the deficit traces to unresolved V genes, and the cause of the others is not known. This sample gives roughly 20,000 clones in total; roughly 80% of them show up just once. Less than 55% of the sample lies in the top ten. The specimen comprised peripheral blood, sampled on day 0 of AZD1222 vaccination. Receptors originate from an adult in good health.

This chain uses TRBV4-1 with TRBJ2-2, with 8 nucleotides matching TRBD2. Unmatched junction bases numbered 11, after V lost 4 bases and J lost 4 bases. The CDR3 runs to 17 residues. Per germline, CDR1 MGHRA and CDR2 YSYEKL. The CDR3 DNA is TGCGCCAGCAGCCCTTTAGCGGGGCCTCTGGGCACCGGGGAGCTGTTTTTT. Amino acids: CASSPLAGPLGTGELFF.

The chain joins TRBV3-1 (or the pseudogene TRBV3-2) to TRBJ1-1, with a possible D match to TRBD1 (6 bases). Trimming removed 6 bases at V and 0 bases at J, with 11 bases between. Germline V CDR1 and CDR2: LGHDT, YNNKEL (reference sequence). The CDR3 has 14 residues. DNA of the CDR3: TGTGCCAGCAGACAGGACAGTTTGAACACTGAAGCTTTCTTT. This gives the protein CASRQDSLNTEAFF.

CDR3 bases: TGTGCCAGCAGTTCGACAGGGGGAGAGGGTTACTATAATTCACCCCTCCACTTT. Translation: CASSSTGGEGYYNSPLHF. The chain links TRBV28 to TRBJ1-6, with 9 nucleotides matching TRBD1. The germline gives CDR1 MDHEN, CDR2 SYDVKM. V lost 4 bases to trimming and J lost 3 bases; unmatched junction nucleotides: 10. This CDR3 comprises 18 residues.

CDR3: CASSQGTGATRTEAFF. The CDR3 DNA reads TGCGCCAGCAGCCAAGGGACAGGGGCCACGAGGACTGAAGCTTTCTTT. The chain carries TRBV4-3 and TRBJ1-1; 9 bases line up with TRBD1. Germline V lookup: CDR1 LGHNA, CDR2 YSLEER. The J segment lost 5 bases and the V segment lost 1 base, leaving 8 bases of the junction unmatched. The CDR3 length is 16 residues.

The chain has TRBV7-9 and TRBJ2-3; perhaps D is TRBD1 or TRBD2 (5 bases each). The germline V and J ends were trimmed by 4 bases and 0 bases, with 11 bases remaining between them. Per the germline V gene, CDR1 is SEHNR and CDR2 is FQNEAQ (reference sequence). This CDR3 comprises 15 residues. The CDR3 DNA reads TGTGCCAGCAGCTCGATCAGGGACAGCACAGATACGCAGTATTTT. Translation gives CASSSIRDSTDTQYF.

The J gene is TRBJ2-5, the V gene TRBV6-5; D perhaps matches TRBD2 (5 bases). The V gene lost 2 bases and the J gene lost 2 bases, with 9 bases spanning the gap. Germline-derived CDR1 and CDR2 are MNHEY and SVGAGI. The CDR3 length is 14 residues. CDR3 sequence: CASSYLWTQETQYF. The CDR3 region has the DNA TGTGCCAGCAGTTACCTCTGGACTCAAGAGACCCAGTACTTC.

V is TRBV7-2 and J is TRBJ2-7; possible D gene TRBD1, 5 bases. The CDR3 length is 12 residues. Germline lookup yields CDR1 SGHTA and CDR2 FQGNSA. The V and J ends lost 5 bases and 7 bases respectively, with 12 bases between them. The CDR3 protein is CASSRLGVEQYF. The CDR3 bases are TGTGCCAGCAGCCGTTTAGGGGTAGAGCAGTACTTC.

This sequence joins TRBV3-1 (or the pseudogene TRBV3-2) and TRBJ2-1, with D possibly TRBD1 on 6 matching bases. This CDR3 region has 13 residues. Trimming shortened V by 6 bases and J by 10 bases, and 16 bases separated the two germline ends. Germline loops: CDR1 LGHDT, CDR2 YNNKEL (reference sequence). CDR3 in DNA: TGTGCCAGCAGACAAACGCCGGGACACGAGCAGTTCTTC. The encoded protein is CASRQTPGHEQFF.

The genes are TRBV15 and TRBJ2-3; 7 bases agree with TRBD1. The germline V gene encodes CDR1 LNHNV and CDR2 YYDKDF (reference sequence). With 3 bases clipped from V and 0 bases from J, the junction kept 3 bases outside the gene matches. This CDR3 spans 15 amino acids. The CDR3 here is CATSRDRMSTDTQYF. The CDR3 DNA reads as TGTGCCACCAGCAGGGACAGGATGAGCACAGATACGCAGTATTTT. Variable domain in full (rest from reference TRBV15 and TRBJ2-3): DAMVIQNPRYQVTQFGKPVTLSCSQTLNHNVMYWYQQKSSQAPKLLFHYYDKDFNNEADTPDNFQSRRPNTSFCFLDIRSPGLGDTAMYLCATSRDRMSTDTQYFGPGTRLTVL.

The chain joins TRBV9 to TRBJ1-2; tentative D call: TRBD1 (5 bases). Trimming removed 0 bases from V and 2 bases from J, with 8 bases in between. CDR1 SGDLS and CDR2 YYNGEE come from the germline V gene. This CDR3 has 14 amino acids. DNA of the CDR3: TGTGCCAGCAGCGTAGGGACAAACAACTATGGCTACACCTTC. Protein sequence: CASSVGTNNYGYTF.

The rearrangement joins TRBV7-3 to TRBJ1-1; maybe TRBD1 (5 bases). Germline V lookup: CDR1 SGHTA, CDR2 FQGTGA. The CDR3 runs 16 residues. V was shortened by 5 bases and J by 1 base, with 17 bases between the two germline ends. The CDR3 DNA reads as TGTGCCAGCAGCCCTACCCGACAGCCGAGGAACACTGAAGCTTTCTTT. Translating gives CASSPTRQPRNTEAFF.

This clone was observed once. The V and J genes are TRBV7-8 and TRBJ2-4; D is unresolved. Trimming shortened V by 1 base and J by 5 bases, and 6 bases separated the two germline ends. The germline V gene has CDR1 SGHVS and CDR2 FQNEAQ. The CDR3 contains 13 residues. As DNA, the CDR3 is TGTGCCAGCAGCTTAGTGTCCGAAAACATTCAGTACTTC. Amino acids: CASSLVSENIQYF.

By sample fraction, this clone is medium-sized. V gene TRBV28 combines with J gene TRBJ2-7; D not certain. Germline V gene lookup returns CDR1 MDHEN and CDR2 SYDVKM. V was pared by 6 bases and J by 5 bases, with 8 bases between. This CDR3 comprises 11 residues. This chain's CDR3 is CASSTSHEQYF. The CDR3 coding sequence is TGTGCCAGCAGCACTTCTCACGAGCAGTACTTC.

This chain connects TRBV5-1 to TRBJ2-5, with D unresolved. Trimming removed 0 bases from V and 5 bases from J, with 8 bases in between. The CDR3 totals 13 residues. CDR1 is SGHRS and CDR2 is YFSETQ in the germline V gene. The CDR3 sequence: CASSLGWSETQYF. In DNA, the CDR3 is TGCGCCAGCAGCTTGGGCTGGTCGGAGACCCAGTACTTC.

The chain carries TRBV12-3 or TRBV12-4 and TRBJ1-2; D uncertain. V lost 5 bases and J lost 8, with 9 bases in between. The CDR3 sequence is 11 residues long. The CDR3 loop reads CASSLGYGYTF. In nucleotides, the CDR3 is TGTGCCAGCAGTCTCGGGTACGGCTACACCTTC.

The chain links TRBV5-8 to TRBJ1-3; TRBD1 is a possible D gene (5 bases). V lost 0 bases and J 0 bases, leaving 13 bases between the germline ends. CDR1 is SGHTS, CDR2 YDEGEE, per germline. CDR3 length: 17 amino acids. DNA of the CDR3: TGTGCCAGCAGCTTGGATGCGGGACCCAGCTCTGGAAACACCATATATTTT. Amino acid sequence: CASSLDAGPSSGNTIYF.

The gene calls are TRBV7-8 and TRBJ2-1; TRBD2 aligns across 9 bases. The V gene's germline CDR1 is SGHVS and CDR2 FQNEAQ. The CDR3 is 14 residues long. V lost 7 bases, J lost 5 bases, and 6 bases stayed unmatched. The CDR3 reads CASTLGTSHNEQFF. In DNA form, the CDR3 reads TGTGCCAGCACCTTGGGGACTAGCCACAATGAGCAGTTCTTC. Based on the CDR3 plus reference TRBV7-8 and TRBJ2-1, the full variable domain is GAGVSQSPRYKVAKRGQDVALRCDPISGHVSLFWYQQALGQGPEFLTYFQNEAQLDKSGLPSDRFFAERPEGSVSTLKIQRTQQEDSAVYLCASTLGTSHNEQFFGPGTRLTVL.

The gene calls are TRBV9 and TRBJ1-3, with a tentative D call TRBD1 (6 bases). The CDR3 is 18 residues long. The ends were cut back, 0 bases at V and 0 bases at J, with 16 bases in the middle. CDR1 is SGDLS, CDR2 YYNGEE, per germline. CDR3 nucleotide sequence: TGTGCCAGCAGCGTAGATCCCGGACAGCGCCTCTCTGGAAACACCATATATTTT. Protein sequence: CASSVDPGQRLSGNTIYF.

The gene calls are TRBV30 and TRBJ1-6; tentative D call: TRBD1 (6 bases). The CDR3 has 15 amino acids. Trimming left V 2 bases short and J 10 bases short, with 18 bases between. From germline, CDR1 is GTSNPN and CDR2 SVGIG (reference sequence). The CDR3 region is CAWSLSGASKSPLHF. The CDR3 nucleotides read TGTGCCTGGAGTTTATCAGGGGCGAGCAAATCACCCCTCCACTTT.

This chain uses TRBV27 with TRBJ2-6; D is perhaps TRBD1 (5 bases). Trimming left V 5 bases short and J 0 bases short, with 17 bases between. Germline CDR1 MNHEY, CDR2 SMNVEV (reference sequence). The CDR3 spans 18 residues. The CDR3 sequence is CASSTRQKTSSGANVLTF. CDR3 coding DNA: TGTGCCAGCAGTACCCGACAGAAAACCTCCTCTGGGGCCAACGTCCTGACTTTC.

The chain couples TRBV27 to TRBJ2-3; D may match TRBD1 or TRBD2 (5 bases each). This CDR3 region has 14 residues. The V end was cut by 6 bases, the J end by 6 bases, with 16 bases between. CDR1 and CDR2 from the germline V gene are MNHEY and SMNVEV (reference sequence). CDR3 bases: TGTGCCAGCAGCTTGGTGGGGGAACGGGATACGCAGTATTTT. Protein sequence: CASSLVGERDTQYF.

The chain uses TRBV6-2 or TRBV6-3 and TRBJ2-7, with TRBD1 matching over 7 bases. Looked up from germline, CDR1 is MNHEY and CDR2 is SVGEGT. J was trimmed by 2 bases and V by 3 bases; bases with no gene match: 4. The CDR3 runs 14 residues. CDR3 sequence: CASSYLGGTYEQYF. In DNA form, the CDR3 reads TGTGCCAGCAGTTATCTAGGGGGCACCTACGAGCAGTACTTC.

The CDR3 region has the DNA TGCAGTGCTAGGCCCCCCAGGGAAGCTTTCTTT. Amino acid sequence: CSARPPREAFF. This chain links TRBV20-1 with TRBJ1-1; D is undetermined. CDR1 and CDR2 (germline): DFQATT, SNEGSKA (reference sequence). V was pared by 3 bases and J by 8 bases, with 10 bases between. The CDR3 spans 11 residues.

The chain uses TRBV18 and TRBJ2-3; D ambiguous. Germline lookup yields CDR1 KGHSH and CDR2 LQKENI. This CDR3 contains 12 residues. V shed 4 bases and J shed 4 bases, with 6 bases lying between them. This CDR3 reads CASSLPPDTQYF. The CDR3 DNA reads as TGTGCCAGCTCACTACCCCCAGATACGCAGTATTTT.

This clone was detected only once. The chain joins TRBV4-3 to TRBJ2-1; 14 bases line up with TRBD2. The length of the CDR3 is 20 residues. V lost 0 bases, J lost 6 bases, and 13 bases stayed unmatched. The germline gives CDR1 LGHNA, CDR2 YSLEER. CDR3 residues: CASSQDRAGLGTSGSNEQFF. The CDR3 DNA follows: TGCGCCAGCAGCCAAGATAGGGCGGGTCTCGGGACTAGCGGGAGCAATGAGCAGTTCTTC.